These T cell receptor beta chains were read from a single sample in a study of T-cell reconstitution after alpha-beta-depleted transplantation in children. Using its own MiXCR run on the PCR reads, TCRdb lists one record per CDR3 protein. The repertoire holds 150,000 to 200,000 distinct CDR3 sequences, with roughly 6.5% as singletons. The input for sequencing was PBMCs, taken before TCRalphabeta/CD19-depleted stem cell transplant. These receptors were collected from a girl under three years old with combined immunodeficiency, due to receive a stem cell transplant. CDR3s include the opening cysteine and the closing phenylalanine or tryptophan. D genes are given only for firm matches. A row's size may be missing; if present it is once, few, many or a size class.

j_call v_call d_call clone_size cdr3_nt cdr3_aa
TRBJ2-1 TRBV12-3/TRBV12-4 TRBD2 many TGTGCCAGCAGTCACACTAGCGCGGGCTCCTACAATGAGCAGTTCTTC CASSHTSAGSYNEQFF
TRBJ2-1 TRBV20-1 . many TGCAGTGCTAGAGATCTGACAGAGGGCAATGAGCAGTTCTTC CSARDLTEGNEQFF
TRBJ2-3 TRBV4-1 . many TGCGCCAGCAGCCACAGGGAGTCAGATACGCAGTATTTT CASSHRESDTQYF
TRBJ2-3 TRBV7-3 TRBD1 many TGTGCCAGCAGCTTAAGAAGGGGGCGAGTAGATACGCAGTATTTT CASSLRRGRVDTQYF
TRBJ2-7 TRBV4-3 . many TGCGCCAGCAGCCCCGGACAGTGGGATGAGCAGTACTTC CASSPGQWDEQYF
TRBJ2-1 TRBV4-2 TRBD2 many TGTGCCAGCAGCCAAGATCCACTAGCGGGAGCCCCAGGTTCCAATGAGCAGTTCTTC CASSQDPLAGAPGSNEQFF
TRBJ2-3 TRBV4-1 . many TGCGCCAGCAGCCACAAAGGGTCCGGCACAGATACGCAGTATTTT CASSHKGSGTDTQYF
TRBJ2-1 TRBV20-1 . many TGCAGTGCTAGAGATCCTCGCTCCCAAACCCAGTTCTTC CSARDPRSQTQFF
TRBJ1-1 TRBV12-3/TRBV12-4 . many TGTGCCAGCAGCTTATATCCGGGAGGTACACCGAACACTGAAGCTTTCTTT CASSLYPGGTPNTEAFF
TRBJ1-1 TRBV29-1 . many TGCAGCGTTGAGATACAACAGAACACTGAAGCTTTCTTT CSVEIQQNTEAFF
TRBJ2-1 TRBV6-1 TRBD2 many TGTGCCACCTCGGGGACTAACGAAGTGGTGAAGTTCTTC CATSGTNEVVKFF
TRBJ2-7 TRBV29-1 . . TGCAGCGTCCTGGTCCCCTACGAGCAGTACTTC CSVLVPYEQYF
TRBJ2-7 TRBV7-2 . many TGTGCCAGCAGCTTGGGGATAGCCGTCGAGCAGTACTTC CASSLGIAVEQYF
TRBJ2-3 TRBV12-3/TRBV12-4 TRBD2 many TGTGCCAGCAGTTTTTCTAGCGGGTTTCCAGATACGCAGTATTTT CASSFSSGFPDTQYF
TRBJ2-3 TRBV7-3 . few TGTGCCAGCAGCTTAATCGGGACAATCACAGATACGCAGTATTTT CASSLIGTITDTQYF
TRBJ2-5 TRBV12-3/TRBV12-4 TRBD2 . TGTGCCAGCAGGGGAAGCTACGGGGGGGAGACCCAGTACTTC CASRGSYGGETQYF
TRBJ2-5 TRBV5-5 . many TGTGCCAGCAGCTTGGGCAACCGGCAAGAGACCCAGTACTTC CASSLGNRQETQYF
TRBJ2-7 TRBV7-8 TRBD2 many TGTGCCAGCAGCGGAGCGGGAGTCCAAACTTGGGGATACGAGCAGTACTTC CASSGAGVQTWGYEQYF
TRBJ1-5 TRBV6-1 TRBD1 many TGTGCCATCTCGGACAGGGTAGGACAGCCCCAGCATTTT CAISDRVGQPQHF
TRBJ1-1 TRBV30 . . TGTGCCTGGAGCTCAAACAGGAACGCTGAAGCTTTCTTT CAWSSNRNAEAFF